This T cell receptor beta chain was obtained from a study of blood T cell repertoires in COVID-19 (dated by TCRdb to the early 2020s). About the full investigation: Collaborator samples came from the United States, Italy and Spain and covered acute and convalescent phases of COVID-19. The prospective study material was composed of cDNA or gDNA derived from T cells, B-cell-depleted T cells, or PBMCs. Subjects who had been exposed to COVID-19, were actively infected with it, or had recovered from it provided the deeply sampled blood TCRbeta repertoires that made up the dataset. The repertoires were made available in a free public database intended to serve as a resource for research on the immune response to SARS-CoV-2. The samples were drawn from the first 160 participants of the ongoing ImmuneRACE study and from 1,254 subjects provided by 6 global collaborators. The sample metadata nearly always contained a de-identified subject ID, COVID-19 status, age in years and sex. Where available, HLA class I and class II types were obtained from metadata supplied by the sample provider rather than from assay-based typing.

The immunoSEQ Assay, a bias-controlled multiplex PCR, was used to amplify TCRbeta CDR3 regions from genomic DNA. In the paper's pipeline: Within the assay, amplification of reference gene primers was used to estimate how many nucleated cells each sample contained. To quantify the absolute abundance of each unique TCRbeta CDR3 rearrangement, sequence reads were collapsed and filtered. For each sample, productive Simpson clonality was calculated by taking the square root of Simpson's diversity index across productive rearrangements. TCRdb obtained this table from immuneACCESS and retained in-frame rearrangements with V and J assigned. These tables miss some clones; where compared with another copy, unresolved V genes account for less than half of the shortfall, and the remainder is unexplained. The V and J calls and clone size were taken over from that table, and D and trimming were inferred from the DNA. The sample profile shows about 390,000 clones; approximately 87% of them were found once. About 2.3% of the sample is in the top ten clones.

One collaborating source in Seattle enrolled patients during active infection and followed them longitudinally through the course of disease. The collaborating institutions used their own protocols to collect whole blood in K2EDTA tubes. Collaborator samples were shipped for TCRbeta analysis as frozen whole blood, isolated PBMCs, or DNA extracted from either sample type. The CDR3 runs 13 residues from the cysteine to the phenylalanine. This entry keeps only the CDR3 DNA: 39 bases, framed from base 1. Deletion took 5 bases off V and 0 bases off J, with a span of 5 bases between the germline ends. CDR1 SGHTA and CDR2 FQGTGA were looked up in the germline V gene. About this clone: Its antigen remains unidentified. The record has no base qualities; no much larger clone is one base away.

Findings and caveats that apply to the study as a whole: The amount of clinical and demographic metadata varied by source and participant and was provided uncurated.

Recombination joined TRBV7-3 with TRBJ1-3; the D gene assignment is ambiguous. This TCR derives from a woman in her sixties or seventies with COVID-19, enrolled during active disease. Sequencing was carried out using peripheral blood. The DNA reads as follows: TGTGCCAGCAGCCAGAACTCTGGAAACACCATATATTTT. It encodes CASSQNSGNTIYF.